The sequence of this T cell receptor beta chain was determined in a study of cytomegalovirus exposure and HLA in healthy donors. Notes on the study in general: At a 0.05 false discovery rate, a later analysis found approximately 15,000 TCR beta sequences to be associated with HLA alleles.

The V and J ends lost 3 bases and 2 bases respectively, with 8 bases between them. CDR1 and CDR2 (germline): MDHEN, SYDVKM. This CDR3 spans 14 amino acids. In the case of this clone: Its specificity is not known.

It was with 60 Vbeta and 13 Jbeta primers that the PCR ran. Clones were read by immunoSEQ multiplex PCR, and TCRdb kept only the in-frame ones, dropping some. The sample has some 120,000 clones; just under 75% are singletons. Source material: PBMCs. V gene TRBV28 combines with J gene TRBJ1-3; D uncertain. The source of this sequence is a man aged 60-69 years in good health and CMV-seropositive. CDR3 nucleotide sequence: TGTGCCAGCAGTTTTCTAGTGGCTGGAAACACCATATATTTT. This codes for CASSFLVAGNTIYF. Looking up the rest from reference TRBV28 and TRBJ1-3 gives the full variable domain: DVKVTQSSRYLVKRTGEKVFLECVQDMDHENMFWYRQDPGLGLRLIYFSYDVKMKEKGDIPEGYSVSREKKERFSLILESASTNQTSMYLCASSFLVAGNTIYFGEGSWLTVV.